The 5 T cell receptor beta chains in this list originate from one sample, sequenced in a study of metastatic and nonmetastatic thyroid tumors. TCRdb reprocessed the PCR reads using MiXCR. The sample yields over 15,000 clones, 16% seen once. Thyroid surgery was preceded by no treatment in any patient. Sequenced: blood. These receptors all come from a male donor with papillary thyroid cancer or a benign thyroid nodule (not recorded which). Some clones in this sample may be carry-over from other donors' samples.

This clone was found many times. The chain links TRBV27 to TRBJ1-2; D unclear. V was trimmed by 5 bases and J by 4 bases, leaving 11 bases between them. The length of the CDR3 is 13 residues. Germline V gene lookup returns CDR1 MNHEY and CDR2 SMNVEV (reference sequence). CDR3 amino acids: CASSTNVIYGYTF. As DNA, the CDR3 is TGTGCCAGCAGTACGAATGTGATCTATGGCTACACCTTC.

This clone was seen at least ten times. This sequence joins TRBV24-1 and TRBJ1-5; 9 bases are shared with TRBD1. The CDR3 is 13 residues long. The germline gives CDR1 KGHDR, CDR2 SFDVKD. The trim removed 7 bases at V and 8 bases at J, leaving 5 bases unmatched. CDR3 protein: CATRRQGVKPQHF. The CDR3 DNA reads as TGTGCCACCAGACGACAGGGGGTGAAGCCCCAGCATTTT.

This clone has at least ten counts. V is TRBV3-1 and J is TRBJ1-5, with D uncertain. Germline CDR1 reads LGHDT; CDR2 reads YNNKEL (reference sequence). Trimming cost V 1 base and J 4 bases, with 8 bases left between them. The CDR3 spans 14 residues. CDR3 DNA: TGTGCCAGCAGCCAAGGCGTTATTAATCAGCCCCAGCATTTT. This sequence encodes CASSQGVINQPQHF.

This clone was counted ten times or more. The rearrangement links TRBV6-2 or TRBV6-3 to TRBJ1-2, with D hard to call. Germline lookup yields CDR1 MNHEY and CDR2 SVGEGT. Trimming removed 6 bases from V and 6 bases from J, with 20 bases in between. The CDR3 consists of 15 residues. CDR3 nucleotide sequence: TGTGCCAGCAGCAACCGGGCCCTCCTCCGGGATGGCTACACCTTC. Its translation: CASSNRALLRDGYTF.

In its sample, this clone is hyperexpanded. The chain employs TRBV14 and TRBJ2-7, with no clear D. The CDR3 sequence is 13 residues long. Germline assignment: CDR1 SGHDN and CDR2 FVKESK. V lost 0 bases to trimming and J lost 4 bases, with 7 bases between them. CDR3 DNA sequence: TGTGCCAGCAGCCAAGAGAGGTTTTACGAGCAGTACTTC. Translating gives CASSQERFYEQYF.